These 23 T cell receptor beta chains were all obtained from the same sample, sequenced in a study of identical twins. TCRdb re-called the 5' RACE reads through MiXCR, storing one row per CDR3 protein. The repertoire holds 450,000 to 500,000 distinct CDR3 sequences, with about 13% as singletons. These same data were also listed under a study on yellow fever vaccine responses in identical twins.

The material sequenced was CD4+ T cells sorted from blood. The source is a woman younger than 30 in good health.

The chain is built from TRBV7-9 and TRBJ1-6; D is unresolved. Looked up from germline, CDR1 is SEHNR and CDR2 is FQNEAQ (reference sequence). The CDR3 consists of 15 residues. V was clipped by 0 bases and J by 3 bases, with 6 bases between them. The CDR3 is CASSLAGSYNSPLHF. Here the CDR3 DNA reads TGTGCCAGCAGCTTAGCCGGGAGCTATAATTCACCCCTCCACTTT.

V and J are TRBV6-6 and TRBJ1-4, with D perhaps TRBD1 (5 bases). CDR1 is MNHNY, CDR2 SVGAGI, per germline (reference sequence). Trimming shortened V by 0 bases and J by 6 bases, and 5 bases separated the two germline ends. The CDR3 spans 13 residues. CDR3 loop: CASSYSGDEKLFF. CDR3 bases: TGTGCCAGCAGTTACTCAGGGGATGAAAAACTGTTTTTT.

This clonotype was recorded at least ten times. The rearrangement links TRBV12-3 or TRBV12-4 to TRBJ1-2; D unclear. V dropped 5 bases and J dropped 7 bases, with 14 bases sitting between them. CDR3 length: 13 residues. The chain's CDR3 is CASSRPTTGGYTF. CDR3 bases: TGTGCCAGCAGTCGACCCACGACGGGTGGCTACACCTTC.

This clonotype has more than one count but fewer than ten. This chain links TRBV20-1 with TRBJ1-1; the match to TRBD1 covers 9 bases. The V gene end was trimmed by 6 bases and the J gene end by 7 bases; junction bases not matched to a gene: 9. Looked up from germline, CDR1 is DFQATT and CDR2 is SNEGSKA (reference sequence). The CDR3 length is 13 residues. CDR3 coding DNA: TGCAGTGCGCATTTACAGGGGGCAGGTGAAGCTTTCTTT. Translated: CSAHLQGAGEAFF.

This clonotype was seen more than once but under ten times. The chain has TRBV10-3 and TRBJ1-1, with D maybe TRBD1 (5 bases). V was pared by 0 bases and J by 3 bases, with 11 bases between. The CDR3 spans 15 residues. The germline CDR1 and CDR2 sequences are ENHRY and SYGVKD. The CDR3 bases are TGTGCCATCAGTGAGTCGCGGGACGGGGACACTGAAGCTTTCTTT. This sequence encodes CAISESRDGDTEAFF.

The DNA for the CDR3 is TGTGCCATCAGGAGCAGGACAGGGGGCGAGGAGCAGTACTTC. It specifies CAIRSRTGGEEQYF. The chain links TRBV10-3 to TRBJ2-7, with 11 positions matching TRBD1. V shed 6 bases and J 7 bases; nucleotides not matched to a gene: 8. Germline CDR1 reads ENHRY; CDR2 reads SYGVKD. There are 14 residues in the CDR3.

The J gene is TRBJ1-2, the V gene TRBV6-5; weak D call: TRBD1 (6 bases). Germline CDR1 is MNHEY and CDR2 is SVGAGI. Trimming took 2 bases from V and 2 from J, leaving 9 bases between them. The CDR3 has 14 amino acids. The CDR3 loop reads CASSYGRGNYGYTF. The CDR3 DNA follows: TGTGCCAGCAGTTACGGCAGGGGCAACTATGGCTACACCTTC.

The table lists this clonotype with a few counts. The rearrangement uses TRBV12-3 or TRBV12-4 and TRBJ2-2; 8 nucleotides match TRBD2. The length of the CDR3 is 16 residues. J gave up 1 base and V 0 bases, and 1 base lay outside the gene matches. This CDR3 is CASSLAAGGNTGELFF. The DNA for the CDR3 is TGTGCCAGCAGTTTAGCGGCGGGGGGGAACACCGGGGAGCTGTTTTTT.

The chain links TRBV6-1 to TRBJ1-2; TRBD1 is a possible D gene (5 bases). V lost 1 base and J 2 bases, leaving 8 bases between the germline ends. Per germline, CDR1 MNHNS and CDR2 SASEGT. This CDR3 has 14 residues. The CDR3 loop reads CASSEGPGNYGYTF. Written as DNA, the CDR3 is TGTGCCAGCAGTGAAGGGCCAGGGAACTATGGCTACACCTTC.

V is TRBV25-1 and J is TRBJ1-1, with 9 bases fitting TRBD1. This CDR3 is built from 17 residues. With 1 base clipped from V and 1 base from J, the junction kept 7 bases outside the gene matches. The V gene's germline CDR1 is MGHDK and CDR2 SYGVNS. The DNA for the CDR3 is TGTGCCAGCAGTGAATCTTGGACAGGGGACGCGAACACTGAAGCTTTCTTT. This translates into CASSESWTGDANTEAFF.

The gene calls are TRBV12-3 or TRBV12-4 and TRBJ2-6; D perhaps matches TRBD2 (6 bases). V lost 2 bases and J lost 0, with 11 bases in between. CDR3 length: 17 amino acids. CDR3 coding DNA: TGTGCCAGCAGTTTAAAGGAGGGAACCTCTGGGGCCAACGTCCTGACTTTC. This encodes CASSLKEGTSGANVLTF.

In this sample, this clonotype turned up a few times. V and J are TRBV2 and TRBJ1-5, with D perhaps TRBD1 (6 bases). The ends were cut back, 6 bases at V and 4 bases at J, with 13 bases in the middle. CDR3 length: 14 amino acids. Germline CDR1 and CDR2: SNHLY and FYNNEI. The CDR3 nucleotides read TGTGCCAGCAGGGGATGGACAGATAATCAGCCCCAGCATTTT. Translation: CASRGWTDNQPQHF.

In its sample, this clonotype was seen a few times. The gene calls are TRBV15 and TRBJ2-7; D tentatively reads TRBD1 or TRBD2 (6 bases each). This CDR3 has 15 amino acids. Trimming removed 4 bases from V and 7 bases from J, with 20 bases in between. Germline CDR1 is LNHNV and CDR2 is YYDKDF (reference sequence). CDR3 residues: CATSTGGPGAREQYF. The CDR3 region has the DNA TGTGCCACCAGCACCGGGGGACCGGGGGCGCGAGAGCAGTACTTC.

This clonotype was found a few times. This chain links TRBV9 with TRBJ1-1, with unresolved D. Trimming removed 0 bases at V and 3 bases at J, with 6 bases between. CDR1 and CDR2 from the germline V gene are SGDLS and YYNGEE. CDR3 length equals 13 residues. DNA for the CDR3: TGTGCCAGCAGCGTAGTCGCTGACACTGAAGCTTTCTTT. It is translated as CASSVVADTEAFF.

This clonotype has ten or more counts. The J gene is TRBJ2-7, the V gene TRBV2; a weak D match, TRBD2 (5 bases). V was cut by 7 bases and J by 7 bases, with 14 bases left in between. The length of the CDR3 is 12 residues. CDR1 and CDR2 from the germline V gene are SNHLY and FYNNEI. The CDR3 nucleotides are TGTGCCAGCACCCCGGACTGGGCAGAGCAGTACTTC. Encoded protein: CASTPDWAEQYF.

The J gene is TRBJ1-3, the V gene TRBV28, with a possible D match to TRBD1 (5 bases). The V end was cut by 6 bases, the J end by 2 bases, with 17 bases between. The CDR3 extends over 16 amino acids. Germline V gives CDR1 MDHEN, CDR2 SYDVKM. The CDR3 nucleotides are TGTGCCAGCAGACCTGGACATAACACTCCTGGAAACACCATATATTTT. This codes for CASRPGHNTPGNTIYF.

V gene TRBV24-1 combines with J gene TRBJ2-2; TRBD2 matches at 7 bases. This CDR3 comprises 17 residues. V gave up 2 bases and J gave up 0 bases; unmatched junction bases: 5. Germline V gene lookup returns CDR1 KGHDR and CDR2 SFDVKD. Here the CDR3 reads CATSDSARGANTGELFF. For the CDR3, the DNA is TGTGCCACCAGTGATTCTGCACGGGGGGCGAACACCGGGGAGCTGTTTTTT.

This clonotype was seen at least ten times. The chain links TRBV20-1 to TRBJ1-6; tentative D call: TRBD1 (6 bases). Germline V gene data show CDR1 as DFQATT and CDR2 as SNEGSKA (reference sequence). Trimming removed 3 bases from V and 6 bases from J, with 15 bases in between. The CDR3 totals 15 residues. Here the CDR3 DNA reads TGCAGTGCTAGGCTCAGGGGACTGGCTAATTCACCCCTCCACTTT. Protein: CSARLRGLANSPLHF.

A few counts support this clonotype. The CDR3 DNA is TGTGCCAGCAGTTCGGGACAGGGAATGGGCTACGAGCAGTACTTC. Protein sequence: CASSSGQGMGYEQYF. V and J are TRBV2 and TRBJ2-7; 9 bases fit TRBD1. Germline V gene data show CDR1 as SNHLY and CDR2 as FYNNEI. The CDR3 has 15 residues. Losses at the gene ends were 5 bases for V and 3 bases for J; bases not matched to a gene: 8.

The chain joins TRBV12-3 or TRBV12-4 to TRBJ1-2; D uncertain. The V end was cut by 5 bases, the J end by 2 bases, with 15 bases between. This CDR3 has 15 residues. The CDR3 DNA reads as TGTGCCAGCAGTCCGAGCGACCCGGAGAACTATGGCTACACCTTC. Encoded protein: CASSPSDPENYGYTF.

The genes are TRBV6-1 and TRBJ2-6; no clear D. Per germline, CDR1 MNHNS and CDR2 SASEGT. The length of the CDR3 is 17 residues. Trimming left V 0 bases short and J 0 bases short, with 9 bases between. The CDR3 spells CASSEAPVLSGANVLTF. The CDR3 DNA reads TGTGCCAGCAGTGAAGCGCCGGTTCTCTCTGGGGCCAACGTCCTGACTTTC.

This chain uses TRBV7-8 with TRBJ2-7, with TRBD1 identical over 9 bases. Per germline, CDR1 SGHVS and CDR2 FQNEAQ. V gave up 5 bases and J gave up 3 bases; unmatched junction bases: 11. CDR3 size: 16 residues. The CDR3: CASSHDGTGIGYEQYF. The CDR3 region has the DNA TGTGCCAGCAGCCATGACGGGACAGGGATCGGCTACGAGCAGTACTTC.

The table lists this clonotype with a few counts. The rearrangement links TRBV20-1 to TRBJ2-2, with 8 bases lining up with TRBD1. The V segment lost 3 bases and the J segment 4 bases; nucleotides outside the gene matches: 10. There are 16 residues in the CDR3. Germline V gives CDR1 DFQATT, CDR2 SNEGSKA (reference sequence). The CDR3 nucleotides are TGCAGTGCTAGGGGGCATAGGACAGGGACCACCGGGGAGCTGTTTTTT. It is translated as CSARGHRTGTTGELFF.